This T cell receptor beta chain was sequenced for a study of T cell repertoires in cytomegalovirus infection. Study-level background: An indication of both CMV infection and matching HLA type came from public TCR beta signatures.

This clonotype was recorded many times. The antigen remains undetermined. Study-wide results and caveats: Public TCR beta family frequency separated CMV-and-HLA carriers, including in an independent cohort. Clonotypes of TCR beta that were HLA-C-restricted and CMV-specific dominated the ex vivo response.

With 0 bases removed from V and 0 bases from J, the gap between germline ends came to 12 bases. The CDR3 covers 16 residues. Germline values: CDR1 SGHVS, CDR2 FQNEAQ. TCRdb reprocessed the reads with MiXCR, giving one entry per CDR3 protein. This sample carries roughly 760,000 distinct CDR3 sequences, about 40% of them seen once, and the ten largest clones take roughly 2.9%. This clonotype was obtained from a human donor in good health (CMV status not recorded). Some clones in this sample may be carry-over from other donors' samples. This chain joins TRBV7-8 and TRBJ2-7, with D possibly matching TRBD2 (5 bases). The sample was PBMCs. This CDR3 is CASSLAGLLSSYEQYF. CDR3 nucleotide sequence: TGTGCCAGCAGCTTAGCAGGACTCCTGAGCTCCTACGAGCAGTACTTC. The full variable domain, rest sourced from reference TRBV7-8 and TRBJ2-7, is GAGVSQSPRYKVAKRGQDVALRCDPISGHVSLFWYQQALGQGPEFLTYFQNEAQLDKSGLPSDRFFAERPEGSVSTLKIQRTQQEDSAVYLCASSLAGLLSSYEQYFGPGTRLTVT.